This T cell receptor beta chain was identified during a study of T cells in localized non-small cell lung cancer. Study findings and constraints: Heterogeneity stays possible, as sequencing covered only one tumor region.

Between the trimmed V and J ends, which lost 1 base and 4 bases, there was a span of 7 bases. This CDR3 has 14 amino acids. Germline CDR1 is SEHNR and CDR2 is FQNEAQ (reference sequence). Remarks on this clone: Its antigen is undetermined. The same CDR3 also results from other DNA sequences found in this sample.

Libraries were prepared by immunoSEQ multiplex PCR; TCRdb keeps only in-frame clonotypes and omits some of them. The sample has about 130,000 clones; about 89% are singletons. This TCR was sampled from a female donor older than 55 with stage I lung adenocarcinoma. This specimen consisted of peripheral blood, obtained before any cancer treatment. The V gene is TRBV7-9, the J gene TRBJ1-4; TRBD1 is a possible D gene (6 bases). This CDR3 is CASSLGGGNEKLFF. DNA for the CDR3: TGTGCCAGCAGCTTAGGAGGGGGTAATGAAAAACTGTTTTTT.